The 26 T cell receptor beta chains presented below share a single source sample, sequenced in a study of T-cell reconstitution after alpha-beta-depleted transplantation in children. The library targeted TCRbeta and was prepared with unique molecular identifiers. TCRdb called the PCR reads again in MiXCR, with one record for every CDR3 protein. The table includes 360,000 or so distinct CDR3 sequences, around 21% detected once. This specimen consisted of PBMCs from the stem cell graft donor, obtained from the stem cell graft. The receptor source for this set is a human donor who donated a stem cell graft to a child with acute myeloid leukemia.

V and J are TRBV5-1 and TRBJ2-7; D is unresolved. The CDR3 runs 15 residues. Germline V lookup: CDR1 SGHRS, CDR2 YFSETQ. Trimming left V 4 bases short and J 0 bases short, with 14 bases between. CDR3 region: CASSPGQMNSYEQYF. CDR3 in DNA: TGCGCCAGCAGCCCGGGCCAGATGAACTCCTACGAGCAGTACTTC.

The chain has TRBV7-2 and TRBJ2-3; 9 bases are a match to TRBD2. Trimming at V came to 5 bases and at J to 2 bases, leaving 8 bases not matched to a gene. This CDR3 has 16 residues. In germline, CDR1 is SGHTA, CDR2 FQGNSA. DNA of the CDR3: TGTGCCAGCAGCCCCGGGACTAGCCCTTTCACAGATACGCAGTATTTT. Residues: CASSPGTSPFTDTQYF.

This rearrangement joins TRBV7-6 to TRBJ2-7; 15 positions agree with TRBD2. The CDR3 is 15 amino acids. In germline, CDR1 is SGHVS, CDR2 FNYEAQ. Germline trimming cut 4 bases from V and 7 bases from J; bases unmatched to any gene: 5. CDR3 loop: CASSSSGTSGGEQYF. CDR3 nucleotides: TGTGCCAGCAGCTCCTCCGGGACTAGCGGGGGGGAGCAGTACTTC.

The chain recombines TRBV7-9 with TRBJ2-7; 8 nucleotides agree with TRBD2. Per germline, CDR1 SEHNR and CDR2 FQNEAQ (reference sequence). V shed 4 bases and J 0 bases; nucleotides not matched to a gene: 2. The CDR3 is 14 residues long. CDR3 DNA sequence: TGTGCCAGCAGCTCCGGGACTAGCTCCTACGAGCAGTACTTC. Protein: CASSSGTSSYEQYF.

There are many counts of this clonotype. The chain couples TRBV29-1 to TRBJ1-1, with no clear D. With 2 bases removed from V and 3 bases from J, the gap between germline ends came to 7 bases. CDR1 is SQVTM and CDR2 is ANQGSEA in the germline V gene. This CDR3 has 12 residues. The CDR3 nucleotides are TGCAGCGTTGAACGGGAGGACACTGAAGCTTTCTTT. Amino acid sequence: CSVEREDTEAFF.

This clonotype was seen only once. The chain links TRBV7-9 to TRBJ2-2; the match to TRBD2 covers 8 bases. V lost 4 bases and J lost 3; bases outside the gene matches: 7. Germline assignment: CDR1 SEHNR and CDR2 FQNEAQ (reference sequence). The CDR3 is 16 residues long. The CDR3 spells CASSSPGTSYTGELFF. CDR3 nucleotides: TGTGCCAGCAGCTCCCCCGGGACTAGTTACACCGGGGAGCTGTTTTTT.

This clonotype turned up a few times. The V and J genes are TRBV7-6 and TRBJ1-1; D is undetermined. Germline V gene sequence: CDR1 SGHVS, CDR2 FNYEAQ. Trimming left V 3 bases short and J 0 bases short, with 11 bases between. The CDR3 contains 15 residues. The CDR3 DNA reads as TGTGCCAGCAGCTTCTCATCTTTGATGAACACTGAAGCTTTCTTT. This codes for CASSFSSLMNTEAFF.

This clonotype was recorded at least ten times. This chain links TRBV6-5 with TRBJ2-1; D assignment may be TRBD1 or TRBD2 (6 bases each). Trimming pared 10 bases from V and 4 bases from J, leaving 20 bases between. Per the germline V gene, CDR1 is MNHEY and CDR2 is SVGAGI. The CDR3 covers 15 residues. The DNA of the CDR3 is TGTGCCATTAAAACGTGGCGGAGGGGGTACAATGAGCAGTTCTTC. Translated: CAIKTWRRGYNEQFF.

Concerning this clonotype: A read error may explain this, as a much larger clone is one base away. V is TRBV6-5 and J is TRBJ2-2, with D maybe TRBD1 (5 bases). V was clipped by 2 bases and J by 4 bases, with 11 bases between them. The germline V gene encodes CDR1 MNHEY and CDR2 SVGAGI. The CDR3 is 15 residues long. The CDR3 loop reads CASSYTGTRTGELFF. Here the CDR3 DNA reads TGTGCCAGCAGTTACACAGGCACGCGCACCGGGGAGCTGTTTTTT.

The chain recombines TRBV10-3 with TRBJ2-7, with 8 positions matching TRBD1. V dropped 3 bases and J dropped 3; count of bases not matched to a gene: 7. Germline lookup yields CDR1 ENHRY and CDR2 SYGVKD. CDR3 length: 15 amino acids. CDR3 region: CAISEMTGVFYEQYF. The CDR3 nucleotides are TGTGCCATCAGTGAAATGACAGGGGTGTTCTACGAGCAGTACTTC.

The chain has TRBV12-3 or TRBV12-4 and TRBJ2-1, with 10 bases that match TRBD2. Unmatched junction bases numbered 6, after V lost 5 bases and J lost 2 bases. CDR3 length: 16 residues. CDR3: CASSPLAGEAYNEQFF. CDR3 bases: TGTGCCAGCAGTCCCCTAGCGGGAGAGGCCTACAATGAGCAGTTCTTC.

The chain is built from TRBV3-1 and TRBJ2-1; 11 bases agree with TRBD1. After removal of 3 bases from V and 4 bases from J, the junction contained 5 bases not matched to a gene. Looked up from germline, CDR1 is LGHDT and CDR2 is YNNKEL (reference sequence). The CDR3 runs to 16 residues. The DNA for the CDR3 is TGTGCCAGCAGCCAGACAGGACAGGGGGCTTACAATGAGCAGTTCTTC. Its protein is CASSQTGQGAYNEQFF.

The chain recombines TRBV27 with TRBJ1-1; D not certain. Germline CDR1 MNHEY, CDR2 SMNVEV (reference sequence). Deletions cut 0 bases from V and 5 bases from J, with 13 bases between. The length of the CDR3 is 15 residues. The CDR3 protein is CASSLSLIGRTEAFF. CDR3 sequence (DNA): TGTGCCAGCAGTTTATCCCTTATAGGGAGGACTGAAGCTTTCTTT.

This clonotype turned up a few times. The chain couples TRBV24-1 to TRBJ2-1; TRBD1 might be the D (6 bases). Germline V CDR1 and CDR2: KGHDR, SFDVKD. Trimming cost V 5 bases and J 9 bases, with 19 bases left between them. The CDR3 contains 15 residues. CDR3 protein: CATSGTPRQAGEQFF. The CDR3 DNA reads TGTGCCACCAGTGGCACCCCTAGACAGGCTGGTGAGCAGTTCTTC.

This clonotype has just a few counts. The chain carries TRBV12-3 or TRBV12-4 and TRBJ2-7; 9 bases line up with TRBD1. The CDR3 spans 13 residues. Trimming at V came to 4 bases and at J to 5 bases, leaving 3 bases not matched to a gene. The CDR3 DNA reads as TGTGCCAGCAGTTCAACAGGGGGCCACGAGCAGTACTTC. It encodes CASSSTGGHEQYF.

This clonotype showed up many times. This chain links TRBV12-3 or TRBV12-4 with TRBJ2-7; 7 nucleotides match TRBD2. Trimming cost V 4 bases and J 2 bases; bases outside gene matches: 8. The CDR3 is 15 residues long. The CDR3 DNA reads TGTGCCAGCAGTTCCGTCGGGAGGAGTACCTACGAGCAGTACTTC. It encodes CASSSVGRSTYEQYF.

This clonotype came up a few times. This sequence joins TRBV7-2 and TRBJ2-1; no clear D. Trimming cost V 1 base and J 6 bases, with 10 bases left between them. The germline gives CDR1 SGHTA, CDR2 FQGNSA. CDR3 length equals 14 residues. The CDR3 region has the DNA TGTGCCAGCAGCTTAGTGAGAGCTCTCAATGAGCAGTTCTTC. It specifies CASSLVRALNEQFF.

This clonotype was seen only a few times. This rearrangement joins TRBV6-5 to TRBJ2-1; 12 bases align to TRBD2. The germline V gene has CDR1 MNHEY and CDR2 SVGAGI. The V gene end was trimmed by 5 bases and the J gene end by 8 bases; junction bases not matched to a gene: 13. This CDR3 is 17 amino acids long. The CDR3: CASSPDTTSGSFDEQFF. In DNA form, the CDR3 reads TGTGCCAGCAGTCCCGATACGACTAGCGGGAGTTTCGATGAGCAGTTCTTC.

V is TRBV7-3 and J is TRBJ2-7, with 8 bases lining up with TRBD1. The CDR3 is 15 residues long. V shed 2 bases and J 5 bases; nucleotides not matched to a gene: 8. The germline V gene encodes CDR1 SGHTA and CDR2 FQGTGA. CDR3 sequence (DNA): TGTGCCAGCAGCTTAGGCGCAGGGGGCGTGGACGAGCAGTACTTC. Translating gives CASSLGAGGVDEQYF. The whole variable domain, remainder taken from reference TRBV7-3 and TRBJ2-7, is GAGVSQTPSNKVTEKGKYVELRCDPISGHTALYWYRQSLGQGPEFLIYFQGTGAADDSGLPNDRFFAVRPEGSVSTLKIQRTERGDSAVYLCASSLGAGGVDEQYFGPGTRLTVT.

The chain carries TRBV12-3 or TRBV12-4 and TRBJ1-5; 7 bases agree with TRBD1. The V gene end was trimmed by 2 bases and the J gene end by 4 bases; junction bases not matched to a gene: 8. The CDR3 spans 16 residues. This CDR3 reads CASSLRSGTVNQPQHF. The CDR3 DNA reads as TGTGCCAGCAGTTTACGATCCGGGACAGTTAATCAGCCCCAGCATTTT.

In nucleotides, the CDR3 is TGTGCCAGCAGCGTAGACGGGAGAGCTACCGGGGAGCTGTTTTTT. As protein: CASSVDGRATGELFF. The chain uses TRBV9 and TRBJ2-2; maybe TRBD2 (6 bases). Trimming left V 0 bases short and J 5 bases short, with 11 bases between. There are 15 residues in the CDR3. The germline CDR1 and CDR2 sequences are SGDLS and YYNGEE.

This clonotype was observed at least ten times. The CDR3 DNA reads TGCGCCAGTGGGGGGGAATACACTGAAGCTTTCTTT. This gives the protein CASGGEYTEAFF. The genes are TRBV5-1 and TRBJ1-1; TRBD1 might be the D (5 bases). V was shortened by 8 bases and J by 3 bases, with 11 bases between the two germline ends. Per the germline V gene, CDR1 is SGHRS and CDR2 is YFSETQ. The CDR3 length is 12 residues.

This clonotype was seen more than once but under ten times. For the CDR3, the DNA is TGTGCCAGCAGCCATTTAGGGACTGGCCGCTCCTACAATGAGCAGTTCTTC. Translation: CASSHLGTGRSYNEQFF. The chain uses TRBV12-3 or TRBV12-4 and TRBJ2-1; D perhaps matches TRBD2 (6 bases). The CDR3 is 17 amino acids. V lost 6 bases and J lost 0, with 18 bases in between.

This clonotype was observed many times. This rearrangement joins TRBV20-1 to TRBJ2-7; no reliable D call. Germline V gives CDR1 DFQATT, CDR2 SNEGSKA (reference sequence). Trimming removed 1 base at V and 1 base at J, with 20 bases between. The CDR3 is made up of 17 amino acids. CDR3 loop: CSARGVGSSGLSYEQYF. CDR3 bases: TGCAGTGCTAGAGGGGTGGGATCGTCCGGCCTATCCTACGAGCAGTACTTC.

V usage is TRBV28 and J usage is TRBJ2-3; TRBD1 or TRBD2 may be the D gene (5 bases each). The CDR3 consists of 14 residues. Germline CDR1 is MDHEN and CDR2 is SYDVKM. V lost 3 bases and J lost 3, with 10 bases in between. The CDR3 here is CASSLGVVTDTQYF. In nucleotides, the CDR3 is TGTGCCAGCAGTTTGGGGGTCGTTACAGATACGCAGTATTTT.

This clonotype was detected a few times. CDR3 bases: TGTGCCAGCAGTTACCTCGCGGACTCCTACGAGCAGTACTTC. The encoded protein is CASSYLADSYEQYF. V usage is TRBV28 and J usage is TRBJ2-7, with D uncertain. Trimming stripped 4 bases from V and 0 bases from J, with 10 bases between. Per germline, CDR1 MDHEN and CDR2 SYDVKM. The CDR3 consists of 14 residues. The full variable domain, rest sourced from reference TRBV28 and TRBJ2-7, is DVKVTQSSRYLVKRTGEKVFLECVQDMDHENMFWYRQDPGLGLRLIYFSYDVKMKEKGDIPEGYSVSREKKERFSLILESASTNQTSMYLCASSYLADSYEQYFGPGTRLTVT.